This TCR beta chain was profiled in a study of regulatory T cells in long-lasting Graves disease. Study information: Persistence in Graves' disease denoted antithyroid drug use beyond 5 years alongside positive TSH receptor antibodies. Study outcomes and limitations: The study found lower TCR diversity in persistent Graves' patients than in newly diagnosed ones.

As to time point: persistent/refractory GD, antithyroid drugs over 5 years with positive TRAb. The TCR library used RNA extracted from PBMCs. This clonotype was detected only a few times. Antigen specificity is unknown. Per the germline V gene, CDR1 is DFQATT and CDR2 is SNEGSKA (reference sequence). The CDR3 covers 15 residues. V gave up 0 bases and J gave up 5 bases; unmatched junction bases: 9. CDR3-region Arm-PCR and iRepertoire HTBI primers produced the TCR beta libraries. MiXCR, run by TCRdb on the multiplex PCR reads, gives a single entry per CDR3 protein. Of roughly 300,000 distinct CDR3 sequences detected, 20% to 25% appear once; the ten largest clones hold roughly 50%.

The receptor was isolated from a female donor with Graves disease. Here the sequenced sample was peripheral blood mononuclear cells (PBMCs), taken when the disease was refractory, from a patient treated with antithyroid drugs. V usage is TRBV20-1 and J usage is TRBJ1-2, with 7 bases fitting TRBD1. This chain's CDR3 is CSARDGRQGVYGYTF. The CDR3 nucleotides read TGCAGTGCTAGAGATGGGAGGCAGGGGGTATATGGCTACACCTTC.